This entry features one TCR beta chain sequence. The antigen is not known. This entry comes from a study of cytomegalovirus exposure and HLA in healthy donors. In the study overall: There were fewer than 130 million unique TCR beta sequences, drawn from approximately 190 million T cells, in an earlier analysis. Notes on the study in general: Accurate predictions that matched the HLA-A and HLA-B alleles of most subjects were reportedly made from TCR beta sequences. A later analysis, which compared TCR beta chains of equal frequency, found the HLA-associated ones more clonally expanded.

Primers: 60 Vbeta forward and 13 Jbeta reverse. Sequencing was performed with immunoSEQ multiplex PCR; in TCRdb, only in-frame clones are kept and a portion is missing. Here the sample spans 150,000 to 200,000 clones, roughly 80% being singletons. Germline CDR1 MDHEN, CDR2 SYDVKM. V was pared by 7 bases and J by 7 bases, with 6 bases of the junction left unmatched. CDR3 length equals 13 residues. This sequence joins TRBV28 and TRBJ1-5, with 8 positions matching TRBD1. The clonotype comes from a man over 45 in good health and CMV-seropositive. Sequencing was done on a sample of PBMCs. CDR3 loop: CASIWTGRQPQHF. CDR3 nucleotide sequence: TGTGCCAGCATCTGGACAGGGAGGCAGCCCCAGCATTTT. Full variable domain (missing parts from reference TRBV28 and TRBJ1-5): DVKVTQSSRYLVKRTGEKVFLECVQDMDHENMFWYRQDPGLGLRLIYFSYDVKMKEKGDIPEGYSVSREKKERFSLILESASTNQTSMYLCASIWTGRQPQHFGDGTRLSIL.